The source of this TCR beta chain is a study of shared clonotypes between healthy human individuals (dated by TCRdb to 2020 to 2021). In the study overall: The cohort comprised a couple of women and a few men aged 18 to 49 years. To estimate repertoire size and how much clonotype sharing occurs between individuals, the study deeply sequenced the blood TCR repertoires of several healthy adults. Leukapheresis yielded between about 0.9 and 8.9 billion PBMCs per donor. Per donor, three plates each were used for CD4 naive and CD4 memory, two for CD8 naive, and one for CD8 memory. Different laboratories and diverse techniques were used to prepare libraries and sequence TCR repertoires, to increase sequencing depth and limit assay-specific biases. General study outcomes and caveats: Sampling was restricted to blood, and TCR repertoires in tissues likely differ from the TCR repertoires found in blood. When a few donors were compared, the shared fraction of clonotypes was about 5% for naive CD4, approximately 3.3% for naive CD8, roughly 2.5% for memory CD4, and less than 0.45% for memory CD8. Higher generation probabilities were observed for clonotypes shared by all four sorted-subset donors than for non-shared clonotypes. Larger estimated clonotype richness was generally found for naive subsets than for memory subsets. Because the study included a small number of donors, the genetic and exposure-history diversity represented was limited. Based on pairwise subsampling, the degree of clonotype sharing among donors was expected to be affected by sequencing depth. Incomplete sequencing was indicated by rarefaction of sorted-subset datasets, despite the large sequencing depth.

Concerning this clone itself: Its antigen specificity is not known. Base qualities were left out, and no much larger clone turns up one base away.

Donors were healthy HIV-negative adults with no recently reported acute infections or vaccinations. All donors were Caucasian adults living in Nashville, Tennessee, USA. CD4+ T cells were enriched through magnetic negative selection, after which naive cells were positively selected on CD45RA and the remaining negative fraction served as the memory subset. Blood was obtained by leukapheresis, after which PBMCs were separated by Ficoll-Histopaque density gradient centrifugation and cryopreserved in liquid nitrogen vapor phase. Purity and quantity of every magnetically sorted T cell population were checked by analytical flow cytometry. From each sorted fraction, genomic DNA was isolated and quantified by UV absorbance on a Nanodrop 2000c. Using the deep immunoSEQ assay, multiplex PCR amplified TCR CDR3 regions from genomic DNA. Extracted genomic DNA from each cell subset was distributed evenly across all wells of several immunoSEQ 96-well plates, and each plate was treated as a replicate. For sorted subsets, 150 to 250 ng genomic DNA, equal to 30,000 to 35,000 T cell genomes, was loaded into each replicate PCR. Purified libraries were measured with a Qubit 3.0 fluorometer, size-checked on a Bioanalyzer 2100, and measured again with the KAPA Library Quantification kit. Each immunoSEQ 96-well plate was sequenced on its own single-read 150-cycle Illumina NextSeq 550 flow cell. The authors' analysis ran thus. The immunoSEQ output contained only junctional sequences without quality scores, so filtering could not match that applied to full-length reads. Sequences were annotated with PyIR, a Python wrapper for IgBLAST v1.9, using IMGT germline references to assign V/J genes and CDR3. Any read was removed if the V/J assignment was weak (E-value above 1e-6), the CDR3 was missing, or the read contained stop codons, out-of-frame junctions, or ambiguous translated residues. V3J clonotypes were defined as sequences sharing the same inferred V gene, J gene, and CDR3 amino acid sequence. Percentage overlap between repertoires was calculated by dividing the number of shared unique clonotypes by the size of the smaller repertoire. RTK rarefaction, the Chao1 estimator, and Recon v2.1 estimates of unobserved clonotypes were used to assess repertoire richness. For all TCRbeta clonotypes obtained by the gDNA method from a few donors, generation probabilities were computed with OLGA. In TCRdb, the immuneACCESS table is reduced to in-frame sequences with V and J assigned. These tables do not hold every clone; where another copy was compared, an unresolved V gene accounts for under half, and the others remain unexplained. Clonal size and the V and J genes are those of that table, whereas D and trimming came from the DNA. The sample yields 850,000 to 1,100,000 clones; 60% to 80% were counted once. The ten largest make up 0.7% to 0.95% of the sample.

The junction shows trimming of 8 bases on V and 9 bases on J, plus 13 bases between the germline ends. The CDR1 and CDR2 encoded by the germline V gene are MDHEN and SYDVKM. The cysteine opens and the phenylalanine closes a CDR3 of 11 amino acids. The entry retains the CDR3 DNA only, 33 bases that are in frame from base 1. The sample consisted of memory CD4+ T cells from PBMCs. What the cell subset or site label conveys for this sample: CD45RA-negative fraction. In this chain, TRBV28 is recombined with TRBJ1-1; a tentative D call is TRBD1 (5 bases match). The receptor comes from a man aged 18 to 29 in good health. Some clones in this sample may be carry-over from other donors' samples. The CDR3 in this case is CASLRGFKAFF. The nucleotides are TGTGCCAGCCTGCGGGGGTTCAAAGCTTTCTTT.